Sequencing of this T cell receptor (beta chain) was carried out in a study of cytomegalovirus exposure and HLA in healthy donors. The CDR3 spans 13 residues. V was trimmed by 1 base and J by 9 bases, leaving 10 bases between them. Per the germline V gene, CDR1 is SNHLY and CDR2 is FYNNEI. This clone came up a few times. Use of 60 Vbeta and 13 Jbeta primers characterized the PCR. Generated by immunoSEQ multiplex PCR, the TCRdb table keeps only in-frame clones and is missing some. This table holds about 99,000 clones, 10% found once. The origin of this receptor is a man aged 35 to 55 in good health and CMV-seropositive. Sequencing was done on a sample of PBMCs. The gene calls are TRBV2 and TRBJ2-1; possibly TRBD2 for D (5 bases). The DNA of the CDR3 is TGTGCCAGCAGTGAAGATAGAGAGGGTGAGCAGTTCTTC. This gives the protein CASSEDREGEQFF.